This record looks at one T cell receptor (beta chain) sequence and its context. The data were taken from a study of T cells after yellow fever vaccination. By 5'RACE template switching, TCR cDNA was produced, with a universal primer site and UMIs added in the process. Each CDR3 protein gets one entry after TCRdb re-called the 5' RACE reads with MiXCR. The sample has 29,000 or so distinct CDR3 sequences; roughly 6.3% are singletons. The germline CDR1 and CDR2 sequences are LNHNV and YYDKDF (reference sequence). The V and J ends lost 0 bases and 6 bases, in that order; junction bases with no gene match: 14. The CDR3 consists of 17 residues. General study findings and limits: CD4 and CD8 compartments shared a small share of clonotypes, likely from convergent recombination. In sorted memory subsets at day 0, almost all vaccine-responding clonotypes were below detection. Abundant clonotypes from the bulk population could have been carried over as contaminants into FACS-sorted repertoires.

This TCR was recovered from a man aged 25 to 40 who received the YFV17D yellow fever vaccine. Sequences were derived from PBMCs, either bulk or a sorted T-cell subset (CD4+, CD8+, memory, or dextramer-sorted; not recorded which), sampled on the day of the yellow fever booster vaccination. J is TRBJ2-7 and V is TRBV15, with TRBD2 matching 7 bases. The CDR3 sequence is CATSRDRRVGGSREQYF. In nucleotides, the CDR3 is TGTGCCACCAGCAGAGACCGGAGGGTGGGCGGGAGTCGCGAGCAGTACTTC.